The next 18 T cell receptor beta chains were all read from a single sample in a study of T cells expressing NK-cell markers. TCRdb re-called the 5' RACE reads, yielding one record per CDR3 amino acid sequence without DNA. The repertoire table contains some 600,000 distinct CDR3 sequences. Sequencing was done on a sample of blood T cells: a sorted CD56 or NKG2C T cell subset, CD4+ or CD8+ T cells, or bulk PBMC T cells (not recorded which). All receptors come from a man between 18 and 35 years old in good health.

The chain links TRBV6-1 to TRBJ2-4; there is no DNA to check the TCRdb D call of TRBD1. Per germline, CDR1 MNHNS and CDR2 SASEGT. This CDR3 is 16 amino acids long. CDR3 loop: CASSEVPLGQRGIQYF.

The genes are TRBV5-1 and TRBJ2-6. CDR3 length: 15 residues. Germline-derived CDR1 and CDR2 are SGHRS and YFSETQ. The CDR3 loop is CASSLDRVGANVLTF.

The chain links TRBV4-2 to TRBJ2-2; TCRdb names TRBD1, which stays unverified in the absence of DNA. From germline, CDR1 is LGHNA and CDR2 YNFKEQ. This CDR3 comprises 16 residues. CDR3 loop: CASSQEAGGGPGELFF.

This chain uses TRBV3-1 with TRBJ2-1; without DNA, the TCRdb call of TRBD2 cannot be checked. The CDR3 spans 17 residues. Germline values: CDR1 LGHDT, CDR2 YNNKEL (reference sequence). CDR3 amino acids: CASSQRSGTSADNEQFF.

This CDR3 reads CASSGLGVSYNEQFF. The chain couples TRBV12-3 or TRBV12-4 to TRBJ2-1; TCRdb's D call, TRBD2, is unchecked because there is no DNA. There are 15 residues in the CDR3.

The V call is TRBV12-3 or TRBV12-4, the J call TRBJ2-7; the D call of TRBD1 rests on TCRdb alone, since no DNA is present to check it. The CDR3 sequence is 14 residues long. The CDR3 protein is CASSSGTLFGEQYF.

The CDR3 region is CASSYHQSSYEQYF. This chain uses TRBV6-5 with TRBJ2-7. Germline V lookup: CDR1 MNHEY, CDR2 SVGAGI. This CDR3 is 14 amino acids long.

The V and J genes are TRBV29-1 and TRBJ2-1; TCRdb designates TRBD1, a call that cannot be tested without DNA. CDR3 size: 12 residues. Looked up from germline, CDR1 is SQVTM and CDR2 is ANQGSEA. The CDR3 sequence is CSEKTDYNEQFF.

The V call is TRBV12-3 or TRBV12-4, the J call TRBJ1-1; checking the TCRdb D call of TRBD1 is not possible without DNA. CDR3 length: 14 amino acids. CDR3 sequence: CASSQGHSHTEAFF.

This chain links TRBV5-1 with TRBJ1-1; no DNA is available, so the TRBD1 call from TCRdb remains unchecked. Per the germline V gene, CDR1 is SGHRS and CDR2 is YFSETQ. The CDR3 sequence is 12 residues long. CDR3: CASSFETGEAFF.

The chain couples TRBV12-3 or TRBV12-4 to TRBJ2-1; TCRdb names TRBD1, which stays unverified in the absence of DNA. The CDR3 contains 14 residues. The CDR3 here is CASSRTGQTGEQFF.

J is TRBJ1-1 and V is TRBV12-3 or TRBV12-4; TCRdb gives TRBD1 as the D gene, but with no DNA this cannot be confirmed. CDR3 size: 14 residues. The CDR3 loop is CASSGGARGTEAFF.

V usage is TRBV15 and J usage is TRBJ2-2; the TCRdb call, TRBD1, lacks DNA for checking. The V gene's germline CDR1 is LNHNV and CDR2 YYDKDF (reference sequence). The CDR3 is 16 amino acids. CDR3 sequence reads: CATSFGTGGPTGELFF.

This chain uses TRBV20-1 with TRBJ2-1; TCRdb reports TRBD1, a call that lacks DNA to check it against. The CDR3 contains 17 residues. Germline assignment: CDR1 DFQATT and CDR2 SNEGSKA (reference sequence). CDR3 amino acids: CSARDYLGQGTNREQFF.

The chain links TRBV24-1 to TRBJ2-3; TCRdb calls TRBD2, which cannot be checked without DNA. Looked up from germline, CDR1 is KGHDR and CDR2 is SFDVKD. The CDR3 contains 15 residues. The CDR3 sequence is CATSGTRRVTDTQYF.

The gene calls are TRBV5-1 and TRBJ2-1. The CDR3 is made up of 12 amino acids. Per the germline V gene, CDR1 is SGHRS and CDR2 is YFSETQ. CDR3 amino acids: CASSLEAWEQFF.

This chain links TRBV5-1 with TRBJ2-1; TCRdb names TRBD1, which stays unverified in the absence of DNA. Germline lookup yields CDR1 SGHRS and CDR2 YFSETQ. The CDR3 runs 18 residues. The CDR3 region is CASSTGRRNGGSYNEQFF.

The rearrangement links TRBV4-3 to TRBJ2-1; there is no DNA to check the TCRdb D call of TRBD1. Per germline, CDR1 LGHNA and CDR2 YSLEER. The CDR3 sequence is 15 residues long. Here the CDR3 reads CASSQPATGPNEQFF.